A selection of T cell receptor beta chains follows, all from one sample in a study of blood T cell repertoires in COVID-19. Sequenced by immunoSEQ multiplex PCR; TCRdb stores in-frame clones only, minus some. The sample comprises approximately 470,000 clones, approximately 85% of which are singletons, and approximately 3.2% rests with the top ten. The specimen sequenced was peripheral blood. The receptors stem from a human donor in a cohort sampled during active COVID-19. Each CDR3 is given with its conserved first and last residue. D genes are given only for firm matches. Only part of the rows carry a size: once, few, many, or a class if the clone is expanded.

d_call cdr3_length clone_size j_call v_call cdr3_nt cdr3_aa
. 14 . TRBJ1-2 TRBV20-1 TGCAGTGCTAGTCCACCGTCCTATGGGAGGGGCTACACCTTC CSASPPSYGRGYTF
TRBD1 15 . TRBJ2-2 TRBV6-5 TGTGCCAGCACCGCGGACAGGGCGAACACCGGGGAGCTGTTTTTT CASTADRANTGELFF
TRBD2 16 . TRBJ2-1 TRBV10-3 TGTGCCATCAGTGAGTTTGCTAGCGGGAGATCCAATGAGCAGTTCTTC CAISEFASGRSNEQFF
. 14 few TRBJ2-7 TRBV14 TGTGCCAGCAGCCCCCACAGGTCAACCTACGAGCAGTACTTC CASSPHRSTYEQYF
. 15 . TRBJ2-1 TRBV14 TGTGCCAGCAGCCAAGACGCGGGCAGGGGCCATGAGCAGTTCTTC CASSQDAGRGHEQFF
. 12 . TRBJ1-2 TRBV11-1 TGTGCCAGCAGCTATACAGGGAATGGCTACACCTTC CASSYTGNGYTF
. 13 . TRBJ1-1 TRBV30 TGTGCCTGGAGTCCAACAGGGCCCACTGAAGCTTTCTTT CAWSPTGPTEAFF
TRBD2 16 . TRBJ2-3 TRBV2 TGTGCCAGCATCGGAGGGACTAGCAAACGCACAGATACGCAGTATTTT CASIGGTSKRTDTQYF
TRBD1 17 . TRBJ2-5 TRBV7-6 TGTGCCAGCAGCCATCTTCCGGGACAGGGGGCTGGAGAGACCCAGTACTTC CASSHLPGQGAGETQYF
TRBD1 17 . TRBJ1-5 TRBV28 TGTGCCAGCAGTCTCCGACAGGGCATGGGAAGCAATCAGCCCCAGCATTTT CASSLRQGMGSNQPQHF
. 17 . TRBJ1-6 TRBV30 TGTGCCTGGAGTAGAGCGGGCAGAAGGTCCTATAATTCACCCCTCCACTTT CAWSRAGRRSYNSPLHF
. 13 . TRBJ2-3 TRBV12-3/TRBV12-4 TGTGCCAGCAGCCAAACTAGCACAGATACGCAGTATTTT CASSQTSTDTQYF
. 12 . TRBJ1-1 TRBV28 TGTGCCAGCTATAATTACCAGGGTGAAGCTTTCTTT CASYNYQGEAFF
TRBD1 15 . TRBJ1-4 TRBV7-2 TGTGCCAGCAGCTTACAGGGGGCGGGTAATGAAAAACTGTTTTTT CASSLQGAGNEKLFF
. 14 few TRBJ2-2 TRBV2 TGTGCCAGTTTAGGACTACAGAACACCGGGGAGCTGTTTTTT CASLGLQNTGELFF
. 14 once TRBJ2-1 TRBV6-1 TGTGCCAGCAGTGAAGGGGACATTTACAATGAGCAGTTCTTC CASSEGDIYNEQFF
. 13 . TRBJ1-1 TRBV28 TGTGCCAGCAGTTTATCCGGGAACACTGAAGCTTTCTTT CASSLSGNTEAFF
TRBD2 16 . TRBJ2-3 TRBV5-5 TGTGCCAGCAGCTTGGGGCTAGCGGGCAGCACAGATACGCAGTATTTT CASSLGLAGSTDTQYF
TRBD1 15 . TRBJ2-7 TRBV6-5 TGTGCCAGCAGTTACTACAGACAGGGATCCTACGAGCAGTACTTC CASSYYRQGSYEQYF
TRBD2 15 . TRBJ2-1 TRBV6-1 TGTGCCAGCAGTGAAATGGGGGGGTCCTACAATGAGCAGTTCTTC CASSEMGGSYNEQFF
. 14 . TRBJ1-1 TRBV5-1 TGCGCCAGCAGCTCGGGAATTTTGGGGACTGAAGCTTTCTTT CASSSGILGTEAFF
. 15 . TRBJ2-1 TRBV6-5 TGTGCCAGCAGTTACCTCTCCCGACAGGAGAGTGAGCAGTTCTTC CASSYLSRQESEQFF
. 15 . TRBJ1-4 TRBV19 TGTGCCAGTACCCAAACCCGGGGGAGACGAGAAAAACTGTTTTTT CASTQTRGRREKLFF
. 14 once TRBJ2-1 TRBV5-1 TGCGCCAGCAGCTTCTCTTCTCAGGGGAATGAGCAGTTCTTC CASSFSSQGNEQFF
. 16 . TRBJ2-3 TRBV5-1 TGCGCCAGCAGCCCTGGACCCCCCCAAGGGGGAGATACGCAGTATTTT CASSPGPPQGGDTQYF
TRBD2 16 . TRBJ2-5 TRBV5-4 TGTGCCAGCAGCTTAGGACTAGCGGGATCACAAGAGACCCAGTACTTC CASSLGLAGSQETQYF
TRBD1 14 . TRBJ2-7 TRBV7-2 TGTGCCAGCAGCCGGACAGGGCCCCCTCGCGAGCAGTACTTC CASSRTGPPREQYF
TRBD2 14 . TRBJ2-1 TRBV5-1 TGCGCCAGCAGCTTGACTAGCGGATACAATGAGCAGTTCTTC CASSLTSGYNEQFF
. 12 . TRBJ1-5 TRBV7-2 TGTGCCAGCAGCTTAGGGGCAGAGCCCCAGCATTTT CASSLGAEPQHF
. 13 . TRBJ2-7 TRBV6-6 TGTGCCAGCAGTTACGCGGATATCTACGAGCAGTACTTC CASSYADIYEQYF
TRBD1 15 few TRBJ2-7 TRBV9 TGTGCCAGCAGCGTACCGGGGACAGACCCCTACGAGCAGTACTTC CASSVPGTDPYEQYF
TRBD1 15 once TRBJ2-1 TRBV5-6 TGTGCCAGCACCAAAAACAGGGGGTCCTACAATGAGCAGTTCTTC CASTKNRGSYNEQFF